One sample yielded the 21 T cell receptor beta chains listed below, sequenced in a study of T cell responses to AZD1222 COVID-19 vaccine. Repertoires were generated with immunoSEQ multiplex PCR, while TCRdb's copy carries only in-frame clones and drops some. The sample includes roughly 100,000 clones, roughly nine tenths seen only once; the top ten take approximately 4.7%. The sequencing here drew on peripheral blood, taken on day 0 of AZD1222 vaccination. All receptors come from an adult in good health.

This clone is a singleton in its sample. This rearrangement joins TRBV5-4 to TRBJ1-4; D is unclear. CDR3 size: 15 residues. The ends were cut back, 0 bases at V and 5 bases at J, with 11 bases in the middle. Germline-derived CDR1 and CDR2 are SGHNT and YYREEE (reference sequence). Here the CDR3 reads CASSLDQSMNEKLFF. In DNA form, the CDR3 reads TGTGCCAGCAGCTTGGATCAGTCGATGAATGAAAAACTGTTTTTT.

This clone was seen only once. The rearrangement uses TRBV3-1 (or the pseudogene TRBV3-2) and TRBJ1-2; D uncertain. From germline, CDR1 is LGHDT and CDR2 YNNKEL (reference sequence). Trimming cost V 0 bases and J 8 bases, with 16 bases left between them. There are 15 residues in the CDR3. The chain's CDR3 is CASSQDIQAAGGYTF. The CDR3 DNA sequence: TGTGCCAGCAGCCAAGATATTCAGGCGGCGGGAGGCTACACCTTC.

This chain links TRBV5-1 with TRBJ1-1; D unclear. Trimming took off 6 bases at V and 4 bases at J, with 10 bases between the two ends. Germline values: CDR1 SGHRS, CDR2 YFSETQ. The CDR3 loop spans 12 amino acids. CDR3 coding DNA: TGCGCCAGCAATGGTGTCGGCACTGAAGCTTTCTTT. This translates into CASNGVGTEAFF.

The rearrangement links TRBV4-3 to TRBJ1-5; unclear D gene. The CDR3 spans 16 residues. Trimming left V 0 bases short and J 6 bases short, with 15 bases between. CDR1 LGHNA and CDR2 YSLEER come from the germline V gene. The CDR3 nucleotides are TGCGCCAGCAGCCAAGACCATCTCAAGTGGGGTCAGCCCCAGCATTTT. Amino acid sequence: CASSQDHLKWGQPQHF.

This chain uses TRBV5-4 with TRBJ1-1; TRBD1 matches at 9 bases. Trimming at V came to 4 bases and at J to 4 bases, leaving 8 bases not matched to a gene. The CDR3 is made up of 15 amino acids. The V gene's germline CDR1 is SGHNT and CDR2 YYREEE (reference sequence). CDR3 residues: CASSVSQGALTEAFF. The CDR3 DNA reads TGTGCCAGCAGCGTGTCACAGGGGGCCCTCACTGAAGCTTTCTTT.

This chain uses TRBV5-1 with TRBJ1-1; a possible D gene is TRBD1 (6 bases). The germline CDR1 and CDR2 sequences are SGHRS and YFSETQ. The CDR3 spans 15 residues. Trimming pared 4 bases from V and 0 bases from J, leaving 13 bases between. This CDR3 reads CASSNTGILNTEAFF. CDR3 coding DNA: TGCGCCAGCAGCAACACAGGGATATTGAACACTGAAGCTTTCTTT. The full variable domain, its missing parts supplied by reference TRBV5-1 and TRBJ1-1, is KAGVTQTPRYLIKTRGQQVTLSCSPISGHRSVSWYQQTPGQGLQFLFEYFSETQRNKGNFPGRFSGRQFSNSRSEMNVSTLELGDSALYLCASSNTGILNTEAFFGQGTRLTVV.

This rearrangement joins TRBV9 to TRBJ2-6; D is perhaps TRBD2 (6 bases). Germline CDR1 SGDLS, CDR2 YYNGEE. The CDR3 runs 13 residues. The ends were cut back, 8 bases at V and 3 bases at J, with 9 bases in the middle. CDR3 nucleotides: TGTGCCAGTGGCGGGGTTGGGGCCAACGTCCTGACTTTC. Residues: CASGGVGANVLTF. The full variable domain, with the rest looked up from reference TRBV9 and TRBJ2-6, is DSGVTQTPKHLITATGQRVTLRCSPRSGDLSVYWYQQSLDQGLQFLIQYYNGEERAKGNILERFSAQQFPDLHSELNLSSLELGDSALYFCASGGVGANVLTFGAGSRLTVL.

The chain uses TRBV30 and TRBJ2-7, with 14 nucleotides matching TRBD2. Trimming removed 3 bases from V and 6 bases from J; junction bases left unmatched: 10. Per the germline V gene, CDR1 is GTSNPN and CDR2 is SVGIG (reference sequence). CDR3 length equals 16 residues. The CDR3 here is CAWRAGKGLAGAEQYF. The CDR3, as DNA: TGTGCCTGGAGGGCGGGGAAGGGACTAGCGGGAGCCGAGCAGTACTTC.

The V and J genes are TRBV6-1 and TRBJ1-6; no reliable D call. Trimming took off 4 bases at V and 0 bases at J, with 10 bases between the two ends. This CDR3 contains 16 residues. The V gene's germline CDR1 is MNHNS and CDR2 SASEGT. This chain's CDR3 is CASSAQLSSYNSPLHF. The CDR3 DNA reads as TGTGCCAGCAGTGCACAGCTGAGCTCCTATAATTCACCCCTCCACTTT.

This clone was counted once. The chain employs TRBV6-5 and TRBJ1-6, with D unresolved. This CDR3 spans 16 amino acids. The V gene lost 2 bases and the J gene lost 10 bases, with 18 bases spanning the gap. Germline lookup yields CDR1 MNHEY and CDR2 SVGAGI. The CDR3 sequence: CASSYHLPQERSPLHF. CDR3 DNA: TGTGCCAGCAGTTACCATCTTCCGCAGGAGCGCTCACCCCTCCACTTT.

The CDR3 nucleotides are TGTGCCAGCAGCAGGGCAGACTACGAGCAGTACTTC. Translated: CASSRADYEQYF. The V and J genes are TRBV11-2 and TRBJ2-7, with D hard to call. Looked up from germline, CDR1 is SGHAT and CDR2 is FQNNGV. The CDR3 length is 12 residues. Trimming took 5 bases from V and 3 from J, leaving 8 bases between them.

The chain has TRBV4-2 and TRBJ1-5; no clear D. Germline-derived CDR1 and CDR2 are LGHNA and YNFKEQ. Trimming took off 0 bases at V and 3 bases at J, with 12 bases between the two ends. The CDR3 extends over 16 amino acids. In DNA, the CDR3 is TGTGCCAGCAGCCAAGATAGTAACAGAATCAATCAGCCCCAGCATTTT. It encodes CASSQDSNRINQPQHF.

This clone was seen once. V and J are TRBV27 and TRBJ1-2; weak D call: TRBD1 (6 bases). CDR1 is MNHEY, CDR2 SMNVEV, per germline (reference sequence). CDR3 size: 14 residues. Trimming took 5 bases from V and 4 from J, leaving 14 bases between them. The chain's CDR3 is CASSPTGWSYGYTF. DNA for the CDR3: TGTGCCAGCAGTCCGACAGGATGGAGCTATGGCTACACCTTC.

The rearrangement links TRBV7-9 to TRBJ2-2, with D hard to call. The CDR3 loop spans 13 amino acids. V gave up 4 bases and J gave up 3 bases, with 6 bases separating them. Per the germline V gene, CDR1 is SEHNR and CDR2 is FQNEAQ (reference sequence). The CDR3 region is CASSSDYTGELFF. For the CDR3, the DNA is TGTGCCAGCAGCTCCGACTACACCGGGGAGCTGTTTTTT.

The CDR3 DNA follows: TGTGCCAGCAGTGAACAGGGTTCAGGCACTGAAGCTTTCTTT. Its translation is CASSEQGSGTEAFF. The chain has TRBV6-1 and TRBJ1-1, with a tentative D call TRBD1 (5 bases). V lost 2 bases, J lost 4 bases, and 11 bases lay in between. From germline, CDR1 is MNHNS and CDR2 SASEGT. CDR3 size: 14 residues.

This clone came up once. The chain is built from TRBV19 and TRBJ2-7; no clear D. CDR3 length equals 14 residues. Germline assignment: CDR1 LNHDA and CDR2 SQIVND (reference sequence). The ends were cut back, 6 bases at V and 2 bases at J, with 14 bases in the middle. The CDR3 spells CASRKAAAPYEQYF. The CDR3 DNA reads TGTGCCAGTAGGAAGGCGGCAGCCCCCTACGAGCAGTACTTC.

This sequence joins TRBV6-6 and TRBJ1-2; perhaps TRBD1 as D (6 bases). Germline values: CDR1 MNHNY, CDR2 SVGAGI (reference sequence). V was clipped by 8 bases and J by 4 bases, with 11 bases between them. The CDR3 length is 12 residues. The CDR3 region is CASLQGVYGYTF. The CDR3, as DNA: TGTGCCAGCTTACAGGGTGTCTATGGCTACACCTTC.

CDR3 loop: CASSQDPSGSSYNEQFF. CDR3 nucleotide sequence: TGTGCCAGCAGCCAAGATCCTAGCGGGAGCTCCTACAATGAGCAGTTCTTC. This rearrangement joins TRBV4-2 to TRBJ2-1; 10 positions match TRBD2. CDR1 is LGHNA and CDR2 is YNFKEQ in the germline V gene. The ends lost 0 bases at V and 0 bases at J; junction bases unmatched: 2. The CDR3 sequence is 17 residues long.

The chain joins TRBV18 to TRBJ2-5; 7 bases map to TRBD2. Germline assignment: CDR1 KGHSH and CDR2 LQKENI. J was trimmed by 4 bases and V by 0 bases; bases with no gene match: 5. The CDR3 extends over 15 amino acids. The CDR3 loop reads CASSPPSGKGETQYF. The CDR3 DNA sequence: TGTGCCAGCTCACCACCGAGCGGGAAGGGAGAGACCCAGTACTTC.

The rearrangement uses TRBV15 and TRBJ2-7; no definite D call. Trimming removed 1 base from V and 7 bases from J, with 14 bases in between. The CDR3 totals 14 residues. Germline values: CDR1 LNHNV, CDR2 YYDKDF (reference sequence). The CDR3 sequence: CATSRGWHVEEQYF. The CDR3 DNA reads TGTGCCACCAGCAGAGGATGGCACGTCGAGGAGCAGTACTTC.

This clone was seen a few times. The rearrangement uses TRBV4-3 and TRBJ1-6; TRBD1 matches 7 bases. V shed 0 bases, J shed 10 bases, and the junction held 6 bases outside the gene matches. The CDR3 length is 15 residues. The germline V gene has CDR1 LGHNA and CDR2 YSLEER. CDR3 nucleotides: TGCGCCAGCAGCCAAGATTGGAACAGGGGATCACCCCTCCACTTT. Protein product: CASSQDWNRGSPLHF.